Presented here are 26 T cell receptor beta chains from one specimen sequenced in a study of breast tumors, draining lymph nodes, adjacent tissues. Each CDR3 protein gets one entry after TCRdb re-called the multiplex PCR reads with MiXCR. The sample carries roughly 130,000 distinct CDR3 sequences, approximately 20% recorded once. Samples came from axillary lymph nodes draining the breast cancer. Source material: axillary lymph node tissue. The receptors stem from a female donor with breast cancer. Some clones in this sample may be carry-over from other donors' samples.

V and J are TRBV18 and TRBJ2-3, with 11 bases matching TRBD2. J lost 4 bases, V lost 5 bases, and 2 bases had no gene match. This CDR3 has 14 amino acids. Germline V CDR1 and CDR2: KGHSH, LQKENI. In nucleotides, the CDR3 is TGTGCCAGCTCAATAGCGGGGGGGCCAGATACGCAGTATTTT. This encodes CASSIAGGPDTQYF.

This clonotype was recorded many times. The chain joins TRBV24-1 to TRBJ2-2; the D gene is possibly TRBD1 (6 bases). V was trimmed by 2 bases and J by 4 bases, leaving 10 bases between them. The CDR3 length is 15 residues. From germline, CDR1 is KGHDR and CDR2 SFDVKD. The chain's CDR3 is CATSDSRDITGELFF. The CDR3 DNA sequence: TGTGCCACCAGTGATTCCCGGGACATCACCGGGGAGCTGTTTTTT.

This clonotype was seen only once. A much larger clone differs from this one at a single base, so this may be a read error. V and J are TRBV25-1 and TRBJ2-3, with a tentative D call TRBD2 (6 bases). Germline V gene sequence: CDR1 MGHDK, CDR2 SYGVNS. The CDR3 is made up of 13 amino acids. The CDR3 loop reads CASGRRGTDTQDF. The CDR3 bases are TGTGCCAGCGGGAGGCGGGGCACAGATACGCAGGATTTT.

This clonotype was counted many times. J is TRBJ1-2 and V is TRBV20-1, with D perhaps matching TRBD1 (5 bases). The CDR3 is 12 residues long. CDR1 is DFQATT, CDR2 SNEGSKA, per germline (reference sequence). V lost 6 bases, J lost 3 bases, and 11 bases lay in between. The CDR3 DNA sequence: TGCAGTGCCGTGCGGGGGGACTATGGCTACACCTTC. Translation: CSAVRGDYGYTF.

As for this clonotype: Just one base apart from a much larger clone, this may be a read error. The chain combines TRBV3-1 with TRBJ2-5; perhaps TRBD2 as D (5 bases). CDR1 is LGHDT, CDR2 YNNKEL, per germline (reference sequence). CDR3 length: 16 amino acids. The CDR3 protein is CAGSQGSAGSQETQYF. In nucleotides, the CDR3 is TGTGCCGGCAGCCAAGGTTCGGCGGGCTCCCAAGAGACCCAGTACTTC.

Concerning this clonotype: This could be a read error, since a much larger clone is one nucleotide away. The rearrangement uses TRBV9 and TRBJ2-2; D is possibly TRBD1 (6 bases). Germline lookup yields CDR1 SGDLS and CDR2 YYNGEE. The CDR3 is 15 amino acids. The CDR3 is CASNPLGQNTGELSF. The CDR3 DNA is TGTGCCAGCAACCCCCTAGGACAGAACACCGGGGAGCTGTCTTTT.

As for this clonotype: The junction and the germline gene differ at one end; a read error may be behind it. The CDR3 coding sequence is TGCAGTGTTAGAGACCCAAAGGGGAGTGAAAAACTGTTTTTT. This encodes CSVRDPKGSEKLFF. This chain joins TRBV20-1 and TRBJ1-4, with a weak D call TRBD1 (5 bases). The CDR3 sequence is 14 residues long. In germline, CDR1 is DFQATT, CDR2 SNEGSKA (reference sequence).

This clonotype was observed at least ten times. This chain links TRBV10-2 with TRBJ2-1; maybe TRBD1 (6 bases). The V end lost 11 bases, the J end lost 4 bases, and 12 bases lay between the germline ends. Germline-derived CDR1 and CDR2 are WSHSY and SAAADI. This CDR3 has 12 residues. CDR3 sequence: CAVKGQYNEQFF. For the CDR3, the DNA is TGCGCCGTTAAAGGACAGTACAATGAGCAGTTCTTC.

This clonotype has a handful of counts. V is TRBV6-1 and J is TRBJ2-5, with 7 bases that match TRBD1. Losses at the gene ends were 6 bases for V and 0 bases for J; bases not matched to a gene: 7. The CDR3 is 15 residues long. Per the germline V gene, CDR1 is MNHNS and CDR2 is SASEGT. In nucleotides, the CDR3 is TGTGCCAGCAGAGGACAGGCCAGTTACCAAGAGACCCAGTACTTC. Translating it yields CASRGQASYQETQYF.

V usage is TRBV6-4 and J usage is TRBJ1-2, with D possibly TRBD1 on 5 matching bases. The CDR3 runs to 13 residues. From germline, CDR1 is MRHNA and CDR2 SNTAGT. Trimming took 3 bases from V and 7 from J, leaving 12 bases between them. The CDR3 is CASSDSDTGGYTF. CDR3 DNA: TGTGCCAGCAGTGATTCGGACACGGGTGGCTACACCTTC.

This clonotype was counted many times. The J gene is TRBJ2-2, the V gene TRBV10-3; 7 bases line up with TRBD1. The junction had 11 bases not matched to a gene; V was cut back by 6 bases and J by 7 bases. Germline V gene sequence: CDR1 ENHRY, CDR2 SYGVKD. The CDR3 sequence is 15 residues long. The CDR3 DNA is TGTGCCATCAGAAAAACCGGGACAGAAGGCGGGGAGCTGTTTTTT. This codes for CAIRKTGTEGGELFF.

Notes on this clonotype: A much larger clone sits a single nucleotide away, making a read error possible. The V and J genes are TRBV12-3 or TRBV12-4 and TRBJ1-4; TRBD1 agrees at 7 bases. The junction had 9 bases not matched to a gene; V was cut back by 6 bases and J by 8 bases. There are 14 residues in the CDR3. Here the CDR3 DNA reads TGTGCCAGCAGAAGCACAGGGGTTCGAGAAAAACTGTTTTTT. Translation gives CASRSTGVREKLFF.

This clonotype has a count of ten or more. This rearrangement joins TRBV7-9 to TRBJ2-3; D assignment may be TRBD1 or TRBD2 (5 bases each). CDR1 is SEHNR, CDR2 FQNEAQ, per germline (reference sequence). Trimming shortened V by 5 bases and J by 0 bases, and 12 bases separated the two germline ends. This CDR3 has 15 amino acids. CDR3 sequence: CASSMGRASTDTQYF. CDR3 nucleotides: TGTGCCAGCAGCATGGGGCGGGCTAGCACAGATACGCAGTATTTT.

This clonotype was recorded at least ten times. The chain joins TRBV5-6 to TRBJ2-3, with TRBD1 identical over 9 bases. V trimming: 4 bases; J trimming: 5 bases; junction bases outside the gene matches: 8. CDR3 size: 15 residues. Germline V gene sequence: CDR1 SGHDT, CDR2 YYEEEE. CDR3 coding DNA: TGTGCCAGCAGCCCGGGACAGGGCTTAAGAGATACGCAGTATTTT. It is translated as CASSPGQGLRDTQYF.

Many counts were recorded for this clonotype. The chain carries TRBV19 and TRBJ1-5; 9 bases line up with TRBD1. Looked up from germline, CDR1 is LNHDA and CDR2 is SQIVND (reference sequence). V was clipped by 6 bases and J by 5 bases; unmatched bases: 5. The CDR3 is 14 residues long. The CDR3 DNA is TGTGCCAGTAGCCGGGACAGGGTGTATCAGCCCCAGCATTTT. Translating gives CASSRDRVYQPQHF.

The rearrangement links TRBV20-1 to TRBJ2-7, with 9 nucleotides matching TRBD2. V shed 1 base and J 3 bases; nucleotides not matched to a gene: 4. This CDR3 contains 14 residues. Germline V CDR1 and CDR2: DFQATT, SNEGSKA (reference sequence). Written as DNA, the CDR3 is TGCAGTGCTAGAGGACTAGCGGTTAGCTACGAGCAGTACTTC. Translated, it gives CSARGLAVSYEQYF.

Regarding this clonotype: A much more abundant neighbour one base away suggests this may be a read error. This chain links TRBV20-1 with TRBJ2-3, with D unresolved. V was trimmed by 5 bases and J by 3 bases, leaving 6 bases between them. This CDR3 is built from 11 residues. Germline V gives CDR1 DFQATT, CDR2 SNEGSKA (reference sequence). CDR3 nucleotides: TGCAGTGCTCTGGGGACAGATACGCAGTATTTT. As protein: CSALGTDTQYF.

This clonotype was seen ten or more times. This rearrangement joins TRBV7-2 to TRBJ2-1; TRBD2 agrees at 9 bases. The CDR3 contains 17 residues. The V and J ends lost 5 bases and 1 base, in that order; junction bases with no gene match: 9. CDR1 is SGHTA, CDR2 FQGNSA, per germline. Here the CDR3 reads CASSMGGLAGSYNEQFF. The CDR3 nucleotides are TGTGCCAGCAGCATGGGAGGCCTAGCGGGATCCTACAATGAGCAGTTCTTC.

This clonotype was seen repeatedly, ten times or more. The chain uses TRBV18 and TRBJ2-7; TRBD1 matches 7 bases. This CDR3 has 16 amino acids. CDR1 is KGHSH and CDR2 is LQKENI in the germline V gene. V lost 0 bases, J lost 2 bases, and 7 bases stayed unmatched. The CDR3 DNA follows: TGTGCCAGCTCACCACCGAACAGGGGCGCAACCTACGAGCAGTACTTC. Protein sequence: CASSPPNRGATYEQYF.

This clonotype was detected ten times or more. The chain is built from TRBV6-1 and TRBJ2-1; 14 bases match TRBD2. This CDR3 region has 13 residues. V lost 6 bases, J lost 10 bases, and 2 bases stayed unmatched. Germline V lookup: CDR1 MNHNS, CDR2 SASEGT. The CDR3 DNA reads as TGTGCCAGCAGCGGACTAGCGGGGGGCGAGCAGTTCTTC. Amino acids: CASSGLAGGEQFF.

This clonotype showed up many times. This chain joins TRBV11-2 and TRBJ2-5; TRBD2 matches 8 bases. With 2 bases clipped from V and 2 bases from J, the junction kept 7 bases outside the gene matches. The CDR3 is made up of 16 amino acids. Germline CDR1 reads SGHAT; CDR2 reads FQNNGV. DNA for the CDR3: TGTGCCAGCAGCTTAAAAGCTTTAGCGGGGCAAGAGACCCAGTACTTC. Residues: CASSLKALAGQETQYF.

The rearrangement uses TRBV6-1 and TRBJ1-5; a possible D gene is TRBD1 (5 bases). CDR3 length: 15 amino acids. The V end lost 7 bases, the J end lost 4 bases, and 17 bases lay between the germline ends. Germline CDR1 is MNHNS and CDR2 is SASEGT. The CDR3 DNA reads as TGTGCCAGCATGGATCCAGGGATGGCGAATCAGCCCCAGCATTTT. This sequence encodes CASMDPGMANQPQHF.

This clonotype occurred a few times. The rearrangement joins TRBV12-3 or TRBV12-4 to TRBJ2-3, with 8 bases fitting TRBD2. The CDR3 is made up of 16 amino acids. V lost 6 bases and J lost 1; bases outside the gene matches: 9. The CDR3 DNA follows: TGTGCCAGCAGACCCGGCGGGGGACTAGGCACAGATACGCAGTATTTT. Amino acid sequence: CASRPGGGLGTDTQYF.

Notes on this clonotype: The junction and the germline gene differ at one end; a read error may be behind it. This CDR3 reads CASSAGQRNQSQHF. The CDR3 bases are TGTGCCAGCAGTGCCGGACAGCGCAATCAGTCCCAGCATTTT. The V and J genes are TRBV2 and TRBJ1-5, with D possibly being TRBD1 (6 bases). CDR3 length: 14 amino acids. Per the germline V gene, CDR1 is SNHLY and CDR2 is FYNNEI. The variable domain in full, with the rest retrieved from reference TRBV2 and TRBJ1-5, is EPEVTQTPSHQVTQMGQEVILRCVPISNHLYFYWYRQILGQKVEFLVSFYNNEISEKSEIFDDQFSVERPDGSNFTLKIRSTKLEDSAMYFCASSAGQRNQSQHFGDGTRLSIL.

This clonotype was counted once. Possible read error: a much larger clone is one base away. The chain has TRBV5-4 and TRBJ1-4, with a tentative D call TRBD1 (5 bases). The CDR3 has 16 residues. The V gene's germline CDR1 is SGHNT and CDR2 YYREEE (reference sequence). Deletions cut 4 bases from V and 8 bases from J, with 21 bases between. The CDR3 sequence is CASSSMTSGKGEKLFF. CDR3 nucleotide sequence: TGTGCCAGCAGCAGCATGACGTCAGGGAAAGGGGAAAAACTGTTTTTT.

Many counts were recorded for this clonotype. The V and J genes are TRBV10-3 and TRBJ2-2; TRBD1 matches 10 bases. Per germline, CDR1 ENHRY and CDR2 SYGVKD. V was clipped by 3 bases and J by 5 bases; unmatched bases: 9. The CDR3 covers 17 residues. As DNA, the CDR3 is TGTGCCATCAGTGACCCGGGACAGGGGTTGGGGACCGGGGAGCTGTTTTTT. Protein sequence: CAISDPGQGLGTGELFF.